Presented here are 16 T cell receptor beta chains from one specimen sequenced in a study of control samples from healthy donors and cancer patients. Repertoires were generated with immunoSEQ multiplex PCR, while TCRdb's copy carries only in-frame clones and drops some. The sample has 95,000 to 150,000 clones; about 89% are singletons. Material for sequencing was blood. The receptors here all came from a woman younger than 35 in good health.

The chain has TRBV19 and TRBJ1-2; 7 bases match TRBD1. The CDR3 has 15 amino acids. Germline V gives CDR1 LNHDA, CDR2 SQIVND (reference sequence). Losses at the gene ends were 10 bases for V and 2 bases for J; bases not matched to a gene: 13. The CDR3 sequence: CATKPRQGPNYGYTF. The CDR3 coding sequence is TGTGCCACGAAACCTCGACAGGGACCCAACTATGGCTACACCTTC. The full variable domain, rest sourced from reference TRBV19 and TRBJ1-2, is DGGITQSPKYLFRKEGQNVTLSCEQNLNHDAMYWYRQDPGQGLRLIYYSQIVNDFQKGDIAEGYSVSREKKESFPLTVTSAQKNPTAFYLCATKPRQGPNYGYTFGSGTRLTVV.

The chain carries TRBV18 and TRBJ2-7; D tentatively reads TRBD1 or TRBD2 (5 bases each). The germline V and J ends were trimmed by 0 bases and 5 bases, with 8 bases remaining between them. Germline CDR1 reads KGHSH; CDR2 reads LQKENI. This CDR3 region has 13 residues. The chain's CDR3 is CASSPPGDHEQYF. The CDR3 coding sequence is TGTGCCAGCTCACCACCGGGGGACCACGAGCAGTACTTC.

This clone was picked up a small number of times. This chain links TRBV5-4 with TRBJ2-7, with 11 bases matching TRBD2. V was pared by 4 bases and J by 2 bases, with 5 bases of the junction left unmatched. The CDR3 sequence is 15 residues long. In germline, CDR1 is SGHNT, CDR2 YYREEE (reference sequence). The CDR3 sequence is CASSPGLAGAYEQYF. DNA of the CDR3: TGTGCCAGCAGCCCCGGACTAGCGGGCGCCTACGAGCAGTACTTC.

The chain employs TRBV27 and TRBJ2-1; D unresolved. Between the trimmed V and J ends, which lost 5 bases and 0 bases, there was a span of 11 bases. The CDR3 contains 15 residues. Germline V gene lookup returns CDR1 MNHEY and CDR2 SMNVEV (reference sequence). The DNA of the CDR3 is TGTGCCAGCAGTCTCACTTGGGACTCCTACAATGAGCAGTTCTTC. Translated, it gives CASSLTWDSYNEQFF.

J is TRBJ2-1 and V is TRBV29-1; TRBD1 aligns across 12 bases. V lost 7 bases to trimming and J lost 8 bases; unmatched junction nucleotides: 12. This CDR3 comprises 15 residues. In germline, CDR1 is SQVTM, CDR2 ANQGSEA. The CDR3 loop reads CSAKLGTGGLYEQFF. CDR3 nucleotides: TGCAGCGCTAAACTCGGGACAGGGGGCTTGTATGAGCAGTTCTTC.

The chain joins TRBV4-3 to TRBJ1-3, with 7 positions matching TRBD1. V shed 2 bases and J 2 bases; nucleotides not matched to a gene: 9. Germline loops: CDR1 LGHNA, CDR2 YSLEER. The CDR3 spans 17 residues. CDR3 protein: CASSQNRGTGAGNTIYF. The CDR3 nucleotides are TGCGCCAGCAGCCAAAACCGGGGAACAGGGGCTGGAAACACCATATATTTT.

CDR3 nucleotides: TGTGCCAGCAGCTTACAACAGGGGGCAGTAGGCTACACCTTC. Residues: CASSLQQGAVGYTF. The V gene is TRBV7-9, the J gene TRBJ1-2; TRBD1 matches 9 bases. The V and J ends lost 2 bases and 8 bases, in that order; junction bases with no gene match: 6. The CDR3 sequence is 14 residues long. Germline values: CDR1 SEHNR, CDR2 FQNEAQ (reference sequence).

The chain carries TRBV14 and TRBJ2-5; tentative D call: TRBD1 (5 bases). The length of the CDR3 is 16 residues. Per the germline V gene, CDR1 is SGHDN and CDR2 is FVKESK. V was trimmed by 0 bases and J by 5 bases, leaving 16 bases between them. The CDR3 reads CASSQDLGDNGETQYF. For the CDR3, the DNA is TGTGCCAGCAGCCAAGATCTAGGGGATAATGGGGAGACCCAGTACTTC.

V gene TRBV25-1 combines with J gene TRBJ1-2; 7 bases map to TRBD1. Unmatched junction bases numbered 5, after V lost 4 bases and J lost 9 bases. CDR1 is MGHDK, CDR2 SYGVNS, per germline. The CDR3 loop spans 12 amino acids. The DNA of the CDR3 is TGTGCCAGCAGTGGACAGGGTTTTCGCTACACCTTC. Amino acid sequence: CASSGQGFRYTF.

The rearrangement joins TRBV19 to TRBJ1-3; possible D gene TRBD1, 6 bases. The CDR3 runs to 19 residues. V dropped 5 bases and J dropped 0 bases, with 23 bases sitting between them. CDR1 and CDR2 (germline): LNHDA, SQIVND (reference sequence). The CDR3 sequence is CASSPRGGAGISSGNTIYF. In DNA, the CDR3 is TGTGCCAGTAGTCCCCGGGGGGGGGCAGGGATTAGCTCTGGAAACACCATATATTTT.

The chain combines TRBV7-2 with TRBJ2-2; the D is unclear. Trimming left V 7 bases short and J 5 bases short, with 14 bases between. The CDR3 totals 14 residues. CDR1 is SGHTA and CDR2 is FQGNSA in the germline V gene. In nucleotides, the CDR3 is TGTGCCAGCACCACCTACCTCATGACCGGGGAGCTGTTTTTT. It encodes CASTTYLMTGELFF.

This chain joins TRBV2 and TRBJ1-1; TRBD1 is a possible D gene (5 bases). From germline, CDR1 is SNHLY and CDR2 FYNNEI. This CDR3 has 14 residues. Trimming shortened V by 3 bases and J by 1 base, and 9 bases separated the two germline ends. CDR3 nucleotide sequence: TGTGCCAGCAGTGAGACTAGGGGGAACACTGAAGCTTTCTTT. Its translation: CASSETRGNTEAFF. Based on the CDR3 plus reference TRBV2 and TRBJ1-1, the full variable domain is EPEVTQTPSHQVTQMGQEVILRCVPISNHLYFYWYRQILGQKVEFLVSFYNNEISEKSEIFDDQFSVERPDGSNFTLKIRSTKLEDSAMYFCASSETRGNTEAFFGQGTRLTVV.

The rearrangement uses TRBV29-1 and TRBJ2-2; a possible D gene is TRBD1 (5 bases). V was pared by 5 bases and J by 6 bases, with 13 bases between. Germline loops: CDR1 SQVTM, CDR2 ANQGSEA. The CDR3 has 13 amino acids. The CDR3 DNA sequence: TGCAGCGTTCCGGATGCAGGGCCCGGGGAGCTGTTTTTT. As protein: CSVPDAGPGELFF.

J is TRBJ1-6 and V is TRBV11-2; weak D call: TRBD1 (6 bases). The CDR3 sequence is 13 residues long. The V gene lost 11 bases and the J gene lost 8 bases, with 16 bases spanning the gap. In germline, CDR1 is SGHAT, CDR2 FQNNGV. CDR3 DNA sequence: TGTGCCGGGGGCCCCCAGGTTGATTCACCCCTCCACTTT. Its protein product is CAGGPQVDSPLHF.

CDR3 DNA sequence: TGCAGTGCTAGGACGTACGGAAAACTGTTTTTT. The encoded protein is CSARTYGKLFF. V and J are TRBV20-1 and TRBJ1-4, with D unclear. The V and J ends lost 3 bases and 10 bases respectively, with 9 bases between them. This CDR3 has 11 residues. CDR1 is DFQATT and CDR2 is SNEGSKA in the germline V gene (reference sequence).

V usage is TRBV12-2 and J usage is TRBJ1-1; TRBD1, the table's D call, lacks a check against the DNA. TRBV12-2 is deemed a pseudogene. The CDR3 covers 11 residues. CDR3 sequence reads: CASRGQAEAFF. The CDR3, as DNA: TGTGCAAGCCGAGGACAGGCGGAAGCTTTCTTT.